The 30 T cell receptor beta chains below were found in one sample sequenced in a study of graft-versus-host responses after intestinal transplantation. Which antigens these TCRs recognize remains unknown. Data came from immunoSEQ multiplex PCR; TCRdb stores just in-frame clones and leaves some out. The table has tens of thousands of clones, approximately 93% seen once; the top ten hold around 0.57%. The starting material was unstimulated CD8+ T cells sorted from spleen or lymph node cells, obtained before intestinal transplant. These receptors were obtained from a human donor who received an intestinal transplant.

The chain joins TRBV7-6 to TRBJ1-5; TRBD1 agrees at 9 bases. J lost 1 base, V lost 5 bases, and 6 bases had no gene match. The CDR3 runs 16 residues. CDR1 and CDR2 (germline): SGHVS, FNYEAQ. The CDR3 loop reads CASSQEGQGSNQPQHF. The DNA for the CDR3 is TGTGCCAGCAGCCAAGAGGGACAGGGAAGCAATCAGCCCCAGCATTTT.

V and J are TRBV2 and TRBJ2-7; D possibly corresponds to TRBD1 (6 bases). V lost 0 bases and J lost 2, with 11 bases in between. Per the germline V gene, CDR1 is SNHLY and CDR2 is FYNNEI. CDR3 length: 15 amino acids. CDR3 residues: CASSEASGETYEQYF. The CDR3 nucleotides read TGTGCCAGCAGTGAAGCGTCAGGGGAAACCTACGAGCAGTACTTC.

The count of this clone is one. The chain combines TRBV28 with TRBJ1-1, with TRBD1 as a possible D gene (5 bases). V dropped 2 bases and J dropped 8 bases, with 9 bases sitting between them. This CDR3 has 12 residues. CDR1 is MDHEN and CDR2 is SYDVKM in the germline V gene. The CDR3 reads CASSLGGWEAFF. The CDR3 DNA reads TGTGCCAGCAGTTTAGGGGGATGGGAAGCTTTCTTT. Together with reference TRBV28 and TRBJ1-1, the CDR3 gives the full variable domain: DVKVTQSSRYLVKRTGEKVFLECVQDMDHENMFWYRQDPGLGLRLIYFSYDVKMKEKGDIPEGYSVSREKKERFSLILESASTNQTSMYLCASSLGGWEAFFGQGTRLTVV.

The V and J genes are TRBV10-2 and TRBJ2-3, with TRBD2 identical over 10 bases. Germline CDR1 WSHSY, CDR2 SAAADI. Losses at the gene ends were 4 bases for V and 7 bases for J; bases not matched to a gene: 8. There are 15 residues in the CDR3. The CDR3 protein is CASSVPASGSHTQYF. In DNA form, the CDR3 reads TGCGCCAGCAGTGTTCCGGCTAGCGGGAGTCATACGCAGTATTTT.

The chain is built from TRBV9 and TRBJ2-3; D unclear. The CDR3 is made up of 14 amino acids. V was pared by 0 bases and J by 3 bases, with 8 bases between. Germline V gives CDR1 SGDLS, CDR2 YYNGEE. The CDR3 region has the DNA TGTGCCAGCAGCGTAGAGTACTTGACAGATACGCAGTATTTT. Its protein is CASSVEYLTDTQYF.

This sequence joins TRBV5-6 and TRBJ2-3; 9 nucleotides agree with TRBD2. CDR3 length: 15 residues. J lost 6 bases, V lost 0 bases, and 5 bases had no gene match. CDR1 is SGHDT, CDR2 YYEEEE, per germline. This chain's CDR3 is CASSLGGRAWDTQYF. In nucleotides, the CDR3 is TGTGCCAGCAGCTTGGGCGGGAGGGCCTGGGATACGCAGTATTTT.

The chain employs TRBV27 and TRBJ2-1; TRBD1 matches at 8 bases. This CDR3 contains 15 residues. Germline V gene lookup returns CDR1 MNHEY and CDR2 SMNVEV (reference sequence). J gave up 8 bases and V 3 bases, and 9 bases lay outside the gene matches. The chain's CDR3 is CASSFSTGAGDEQFF. The CDR3 bases are TGTGCCAGCAGTTTCTCGACAGGGGCAGGGGATGAGCAGTTCTTC.

The J gene is TRBJ1-2, the V gene TRBV13; weak D call: TRBD1 (6 bases). Germline V lookup: CDR1 PRHDT, CDR2 FYEKMQ (reference sequence). The CDR3 runs to 12 residues. Trimming removed 0 bases from V and 8 bases from J, with 7 bases in between. Written as DNA, the CDR3 is TGTGCCAGCAGCTTAGGACAGGGAGGCTACACCTTC. This translates into CASSLGQGGYTF. Full variable domain (outside the CDR3, taken from reference TRBV13 and TRBJ1-2): AAGVIQSPRHLIKEKRETATLKCYPIPRHDTVYWYQQGPGQDPQFLISFYEKMQSDKGSIPDRFSAQQFSDYHSELNMSSLELGDSALYFCASSLGQGGYTFGSGTRLTVV.

This clone was recorded only once. CDR3 in DNA: TGCGCCAGCAGCCAGAGTTCAGGCGGGAACACTGAAGCTTTCTTT. Translating gives CASSQSSGGNTEAFF. The chain couples TRBV4-1 to TRBJ1-1; D unclear. This CDR3 contains 15 residues. Germline CDR1 MGHRA, CDR2 YSYEKL. The V end lost 3 bases, the J end lost 1 base, and 12 bases lay between the germline ends.

The rearrangement uses TRBV5-1 and TRBJ1-1; a possible D gene is TRBD1 (5 bases). Trimming took off 5 bases at V and 6 bases at J, with 11 bases between the two ends. CDR1 SGHRS and CDR2 YFSETQ come from the germline V gene. This CDR3 contains 12 residues. CDR3 DNA: TGCGCCAGCAGGGACGGGGGGGCTGAAGCTTTCTTT. Protein sequence: CASRDGGAEAFF.

This clone was observed once. The rearrangement uses TRBV6-6 and TRBJ1-4; D may be TRBD1 (5 bases). Trimming removed 6 bases at V and 11 bases at J, with 19 bases between. Looked up from germline, CDR1 is MNHNY and CDR2 is SVGAGI (reference sequence). The CDR3 totals 14 residues. CDR3 sequence: CASSHTHPGMKLFF. CDR3 nucleotides: TGTGCCAGCAGCCACACCCATCCAGGGATGAAACTGTTTTTT.

This clone has more than one count but fewer than ten. The chain recombines TRBV7-9 with TRBJ2-7, with 12 bases lining up with TRBD2. Germline CDR1 reads SEHNR; CDR2 reads FQNEAQ (reference sequence). With 5 bases clipped from V and 6 bases from J, the junction kept 5 bases outside the gene matches. The CDR3 runs 14 residues. The CDR3 nucleotides read TGTGCCAGCAGCAAGACTAGCGGGAGCCCCGAGCAGTACTTC. It is translated as CASSKTSGSPEQYF.

The gene calls are TRBV27 and TRBJ1-3; weak D call: TRBD1 (5 bases). The CDR3 sequence is 15 residues long. V was shortened by 5 bases and J by 4 bases, with 15 bases between the two germline ends. CDR1 and CDR2 (germline): MNHEY, SMNVEV (reference sequence). The CDR3 DNA reads as TGTGCCAGCAGTCCGTCCGGAGGGGTCGGAAACACCATATATTTT. It yields the protein CASSPSGGVGNTIYF.

CDR3 sequence (DNA): TGTGCCAGCAGCCCTGGGGGGGACCAGCCCCAGCATTTT. Translating it yields CASSPGGDQPQHF. The chain couples TRBV6-5 to TRBJ1-5; D possibly corresponds to TRBD1 (5 bases). V dropped 6 bases and J dropped 7 bases, with 13 bases sitting between them. CDR1 MNHEY and CDR2 SVGAGI come from the germline V gene. The CDR3 is 13 residues long.

The chain has TRBV27 and TRBJ2-2; D is undetermined. The CDR3 is made up of 13 amino acids. Germline assignment: CDR1 MNHEY and CDR2 SMNVEV (reference sequence). Trimming took 7 bases from V and 3 from J, leaving 9 bases between them. CDR3 amino acids: CASTIGYTGELFF. The CDR3 bases are TGTGCCAGCACCATAGGGTACACCGGGGAGCTGTTTTTT.

The rearrangement joins TRBV9 to TRBJ2-3; 7 positions agree with TRBD1. J was trimmed by 2 bases and V by 2 bases; bases with no gene match: 11. The CDR3 sequence is 17 residues long. Germline V gives CDR1 SGDLS, CDR2 YYNGEE. The CDR3 bases are TGTGCCAGCAGCGTGGGCGACCAGGGGGAAACCACAGATACGCAGTATTTT. Its protein product is CASSVGDQGETTDTQYF.

The chain recombines TRBV2 with TRBJ2-7; 8 nucleotides align to TRBD1. Looked up from germline, CDR1 is SNHLY and CDR2 is FYNNEI. This CDR3 contains 14 residues. The ends lost 3 bases at V and 4 bases at J; junction bases unmatched: 5. The CDR3 DNA follows: TGTGCCAGCAGTGATTCAGGGGGCTGGTACGAGCAGTACTTC. Protein product: CASSDSGGWYEQYF.

CDR3 nucleotides: TGTGCCAGCAGTTATAAATTTAGGCTAGCGGGGATCTACGAGCAGTACTTC. Protein product: CASSYKFRLAGIYEQYF. This rearrangement joins TRBV27 to TRBJ2-7; 9 nucleotides line up with TRBD2. The CDR3 length is 17 residues. CDR1 is MNHEY and CDR2 is SMNVEV in the germline V gene (reference sequence). V lost 4 bases to trimming and J lost 3 bases; unmatched junction nucleotides: 13.

The chain uses TRBV11-2 and TRBJ2-5, with D possibly TRBD2 on 6 matching bases. The J call may be in error: the DNA end matches TRBJ2-7 better. Germline values: CDR1 SGHAT, CDR2 FQNNGV. The CDR3 has 14 amino acids. This CDR3 is CASSLAASAYEQYF. CDR3 nucleotides: TGTGCCAGCAGCTTAGCGGCTAGCGCCTACGAGCAGTACTTC.

In this sample, this clone turned up once. J is TRBJ2-5 and V is TRBV4-1, with D possibly matching TRBD2 (6 bases). This CDR3 region has 18 residues. Germline V gene data show CDR1 as MGHRA and CDR2 as YSYEKL. V was shortened by 3 bases and J by 1 base, with 21 bases between the two germline ends. The CDR3 nucleotides read TGCGCCAGCAGCCAGCCCGCCCGGGTCCTGGGGGGCCAAGAGACCCAGTACTTC. Amino acids: CASSQPARVLGGQETQYF.

The chain combines TRBV6-5 with TRBJ2-7; D possibly corresponds to TRBD2 (6 bases). CDR1 is MNHEY, CDR2 SVGAGI, per germline. The CDR3 sequence is 14 residues long. Between the trimmed V and J ends, which lost 3 bases and 4 bases, there was a span of 13 bases. The CDR3 DNA reads as TGTGCCAGCAGTTATAATAGCGGAGAATACGAGCAGTACTTC. It yields the protein CASSYNSGEYEQYF.

V gene TRBV5-1 combines with J gene TRBJ2-5, with 7 bases matching TRBD1. J gave up 2 bases and V 0 bases, and 1 base lay outside the gene matches. This CDR3 region has 14 residues. Germline V CDR1 and CDR2: SGHRS, YFSETQ. CDR3 region: CASSLGQGQETQYF. In nucleotides, the CDR3 is TGCGCCAGCAGCTTGGGACAGGGTCAAGAGACCCAGTACTTC.

This chain connects TRBV28 to TRBJ2-5; TRBD1 might be the D (8 bases). The end of the DNA fits TRBJ2-7 better, so the J call may be wrong. CDR1 is MDHEN and CDR2 is SYDVKM in the germline V gene. The CDR3 loop spans 16 amino acids. CDR3 residues: CASTNRGGGSSYEQYF. For the CDR3, the DNA is TGTGCCAGCACAAACAGGGGGGGAGGGAGCTCCTACGAGCAGTACTTC.

CDR3 protein: CASSQDGPGAGHYGYTF. The CDR3 region has the DNA TGTGCCAGCAGCCAAGATGGCCCAGGGGCTGGGCACTATGGCTACACCTTC. This sequence joins TRBV14 and TRBJ1-2; perhaps TRBD1 as D (6 bases). Germline-derived CDR1 and CDR2 are SGHDN and FVKESK. This CDR3 is 17 amino acids long. V was trimmed by 0 bases and J by 3 bases, leaving 17 bases between them.

The rearrangement links TRBV28 to TRBJ1-1; no definite D call. Trimming pared 8 bases from V and 0 bases from J, leaving 13 bases between. This CDR3 is 14 amino acids long. Germline V gene sequence: CDR1 MDHEN, CDR2 SYDVKM. CDR3 residues: CASALLPMNTEAFF. In DNA form, the CDR3 reads TGTGCCAGCGCACTGTTACCCATGAACACTGAAGCTTTCTTT.

V and J are TRBV6-5 and TRBJ2-5; 10 bases line up with TRBD1. The CDR3 runs to 15 residues. Germline V gene sequence: CDR1 MNHEY, CDR2 SVGAGI. V was clipped by 6 bases and J by 0 bases; unmatched bases: 4. The CDR3 region has the DNA TGTGCCAGCAGCACGACAGGGGGCAACCAAGAGACCCAGTACTTC. Its translation: CASSTTGGNQETQYF.

The chain carries TRBV7-9 and TRBJ2-5, with 7 bases that match TRBD1. Near its end, the DNA agrees better with TRBJ2-7, so the J call may be wrong. This CDR3 region has 15 residues. Looked up from germline, CDR1 is SEHNR and CDR2 is FQNEAQ (reference sequence). This chain's CDR3 is CASSSYDRVGYEQYF. CDR3 sequence (DNA): TGTGCCAGCAGCTCGTACGACAGGGTCGGGTACGAGCAGTACTTC.

The genes are TRBV14 and TRBJ2-1, with D possibly matching TRBD2 (6 bases). The germline gives CDR1 SGHDN, CDR2 FVKESK. Between the trimmed V and J ends, which lost 3 bases and 9 bases, there was a span of 18 bases. The length of the CDR3 is 15 residues. CDR3 coding DNA: TGTGCCAGCAGCCATCGGATGTGGGGGGATAGTGAGCAGTTCTTC. This gives the protein CASSHRMWGDSEQFF.

This clone appeared a few times. The chain employs TRBV4-1 and TRBJ1-2; D uncertain. CDR1 and CDR2 (germline): MGHRA, YSYEKL. V was shortened by 0 bases and J by 11 bases, with 10 bases between the two germline ends. This CDR3 has 12 amino acids. The CDR3 sequence: CASSQDWEGYTF. DNA of the CDR3: TGCGCCAGCAGCCAAGATTGGGAGGGTTACACCTTC.

The chain recombines TRBV5-4 with TRBJ2-3; the D gene is possibly TRBD2 (5 bases). Trimming pared 0 bases from V and 2 bases from J, leaving 10 bases between. This CDR3 comprises 15 residues. Germline CDR1 is SGHNT and CDR2 is YYREEE (reference sequence). CDR3 protein: CASSLAIDYTDTQYF. DNA for the CDR3: TGTGCCAGCAGCTTGGCCATAGACTACACAGATACGCAGTATTTT.